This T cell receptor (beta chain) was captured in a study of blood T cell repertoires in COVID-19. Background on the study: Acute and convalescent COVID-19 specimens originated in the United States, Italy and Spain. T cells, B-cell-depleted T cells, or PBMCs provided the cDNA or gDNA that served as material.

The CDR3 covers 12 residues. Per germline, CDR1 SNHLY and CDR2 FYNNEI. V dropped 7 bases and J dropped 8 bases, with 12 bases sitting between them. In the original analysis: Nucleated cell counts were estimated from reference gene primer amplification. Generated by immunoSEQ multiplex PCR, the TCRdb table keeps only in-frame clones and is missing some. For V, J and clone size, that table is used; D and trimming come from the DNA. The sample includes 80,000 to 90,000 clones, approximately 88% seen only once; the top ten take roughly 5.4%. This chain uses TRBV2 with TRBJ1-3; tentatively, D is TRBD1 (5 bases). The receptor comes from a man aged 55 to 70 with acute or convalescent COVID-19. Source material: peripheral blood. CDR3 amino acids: CASTWGLDTIYF. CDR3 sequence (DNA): TGTGCCAGCACCTGGGGCTTAGACACCATATATTTT.